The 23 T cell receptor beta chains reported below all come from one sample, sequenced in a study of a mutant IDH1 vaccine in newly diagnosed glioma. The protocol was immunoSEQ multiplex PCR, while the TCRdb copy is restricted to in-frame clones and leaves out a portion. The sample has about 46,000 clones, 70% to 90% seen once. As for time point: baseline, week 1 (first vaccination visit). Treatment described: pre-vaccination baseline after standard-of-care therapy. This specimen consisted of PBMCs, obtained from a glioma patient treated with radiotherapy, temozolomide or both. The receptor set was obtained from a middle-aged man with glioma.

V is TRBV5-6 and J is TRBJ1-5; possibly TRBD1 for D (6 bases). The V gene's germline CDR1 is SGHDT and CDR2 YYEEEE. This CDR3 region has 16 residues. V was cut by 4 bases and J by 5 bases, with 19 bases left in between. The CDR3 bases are TGTGCCAGCAGCGTGACCGGGACACAGAGCTATCAGCCCCAGCATTTT. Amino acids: CASSVTGTQSYQPQHF.

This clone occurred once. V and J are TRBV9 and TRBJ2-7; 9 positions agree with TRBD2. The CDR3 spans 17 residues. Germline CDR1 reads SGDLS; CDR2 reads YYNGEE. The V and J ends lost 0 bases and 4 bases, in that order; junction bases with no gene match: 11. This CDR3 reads CASSVGDSGSTGYEQYF. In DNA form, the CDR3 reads TGTGCCAGCAGCGTAGGTGATAGCGGGAGTACGGGTTACGAGCAGTACTTC.

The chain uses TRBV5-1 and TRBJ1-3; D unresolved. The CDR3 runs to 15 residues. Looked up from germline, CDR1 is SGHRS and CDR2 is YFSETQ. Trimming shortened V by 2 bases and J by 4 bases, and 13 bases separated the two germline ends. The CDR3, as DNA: TGCGCCAGCAGCTTAGCCCCCCTGGGGGGAAACACCATATATTTT. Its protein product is CASSLAPLGGNTIYF.

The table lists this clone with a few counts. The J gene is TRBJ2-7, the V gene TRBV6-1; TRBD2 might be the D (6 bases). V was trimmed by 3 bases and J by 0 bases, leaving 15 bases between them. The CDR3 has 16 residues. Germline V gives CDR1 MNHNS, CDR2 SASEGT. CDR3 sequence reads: CASSENPGVGSYEQYF. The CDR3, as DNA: TGTGCCAGCAGTGAGAACCCGGGGGTAGGCTCCTACGAGCAGTACTTC.

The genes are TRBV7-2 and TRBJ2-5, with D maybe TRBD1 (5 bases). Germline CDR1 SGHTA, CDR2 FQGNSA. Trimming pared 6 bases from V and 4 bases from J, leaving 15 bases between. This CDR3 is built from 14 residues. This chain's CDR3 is CASRDRRAGETQYF. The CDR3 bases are TGTGCCAGCAGAGATCGCAGGGCAGGAGAGACCCAGTACTTC.

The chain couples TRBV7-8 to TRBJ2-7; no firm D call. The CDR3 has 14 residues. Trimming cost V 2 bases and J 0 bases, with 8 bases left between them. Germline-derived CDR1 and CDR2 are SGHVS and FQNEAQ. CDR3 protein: CASSLPLDSYEQYF. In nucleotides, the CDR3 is TGTGCCAGCAGCTTACCCCTAGACTCCTACGAGCAGTACTTC.

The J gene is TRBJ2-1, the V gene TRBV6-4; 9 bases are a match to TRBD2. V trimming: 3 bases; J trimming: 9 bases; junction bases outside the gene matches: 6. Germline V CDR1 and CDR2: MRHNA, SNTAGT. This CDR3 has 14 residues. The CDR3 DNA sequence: TGTGCCAGCAGTGAATTTAGCGGGAGAGGTGAGCAGTTCTTC. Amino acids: CASSEFSGRGEQFF.

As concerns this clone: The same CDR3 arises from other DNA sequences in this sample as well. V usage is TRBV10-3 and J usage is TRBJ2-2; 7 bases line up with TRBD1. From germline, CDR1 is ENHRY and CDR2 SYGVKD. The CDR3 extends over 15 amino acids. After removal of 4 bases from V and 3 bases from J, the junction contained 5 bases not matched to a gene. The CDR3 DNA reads TGTGCCATCAGTGCGGACAGGACCTACACCGGGGAGCTGTTTTTT. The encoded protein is CAISADRTYTGELFF.

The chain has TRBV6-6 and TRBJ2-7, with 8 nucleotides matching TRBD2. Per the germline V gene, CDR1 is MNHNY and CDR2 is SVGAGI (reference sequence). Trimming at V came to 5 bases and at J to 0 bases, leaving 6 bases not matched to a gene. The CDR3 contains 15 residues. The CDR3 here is CASSPPGLASYEQYF. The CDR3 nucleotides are TGTGCCAGCAGTCCTCCTGGACTAGCCTCCTACGAGCAGTACTTC.

In DNA form, the CDR3 reads TGTGCCAGCTCACCCCGACAGGCCATGAACACTGAAGCTTTCTTT. Residues: CASSPRQAMNTEAFF. The rearrangement joins TRBV18 to TRBJ1-1; D may be TRBD1 (6 bases). Germline lookup yields CDR1 KGHSH and CDR2 LQKENI. Between the trimmed V and J ends, which lost 3 bases and 0 bases, there was a span of 11 bases. The CDR3 sequence is 15 residues long.

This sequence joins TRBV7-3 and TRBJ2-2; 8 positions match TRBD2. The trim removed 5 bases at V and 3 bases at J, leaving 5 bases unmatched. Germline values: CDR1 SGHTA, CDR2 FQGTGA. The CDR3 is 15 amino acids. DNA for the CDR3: TGTGCCAGCAGCCCGAGCGGGAGCTACACCGGGGAGCTGTTTTTT. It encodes CASSPSGSYTGELFF.

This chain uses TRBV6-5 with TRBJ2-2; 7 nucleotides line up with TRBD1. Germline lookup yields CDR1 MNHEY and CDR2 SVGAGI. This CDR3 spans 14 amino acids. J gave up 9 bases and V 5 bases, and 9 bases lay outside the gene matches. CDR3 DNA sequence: TGTGCCAGCAGTAACGACAGGGCTAGGAGGGAGCTGTTTTTT. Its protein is CASSNDRARRELFF.

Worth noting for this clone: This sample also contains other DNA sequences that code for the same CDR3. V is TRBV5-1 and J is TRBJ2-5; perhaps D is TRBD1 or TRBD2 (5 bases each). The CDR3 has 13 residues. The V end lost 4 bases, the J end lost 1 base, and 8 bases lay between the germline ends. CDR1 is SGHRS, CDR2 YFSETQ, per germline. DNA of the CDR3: TGCGCCAGCAGCCTAGGGACCCAAGAGACCCAGTACTTC. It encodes CASSLGTQETQYF.

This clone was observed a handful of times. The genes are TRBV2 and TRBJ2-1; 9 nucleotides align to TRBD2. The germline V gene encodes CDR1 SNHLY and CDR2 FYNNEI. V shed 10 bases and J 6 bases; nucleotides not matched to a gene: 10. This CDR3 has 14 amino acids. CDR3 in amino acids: CATQEGTSSNEQFF. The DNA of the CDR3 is TGTGCCACCCAAGAGGGGACTAGCTCCAATGAGCAGTTCTTC.

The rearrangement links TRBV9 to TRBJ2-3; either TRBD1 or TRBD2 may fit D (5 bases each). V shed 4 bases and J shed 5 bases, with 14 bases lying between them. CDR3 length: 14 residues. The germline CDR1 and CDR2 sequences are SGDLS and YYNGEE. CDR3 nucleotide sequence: TGTGCCAGCAGCAAGGGGAGTAAGGGAGATACGCAGTATTTT. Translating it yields CASSKGSKGDTQYF. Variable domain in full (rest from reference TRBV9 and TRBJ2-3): DSGVTQTPKHLITATGQRVTLRCSPRSGDLSVYWYQQSLDQGLQFLIQYYNGEERAKGNILERFSAQQFPDLHSELNLSSLELGDSALYFCASSKGSKGDTQYFGPGTRLTVL.

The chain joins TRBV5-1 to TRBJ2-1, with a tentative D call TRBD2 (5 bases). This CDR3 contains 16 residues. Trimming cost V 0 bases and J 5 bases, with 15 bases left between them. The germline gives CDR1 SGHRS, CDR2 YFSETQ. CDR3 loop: CASSLGGPLLDNEQFF. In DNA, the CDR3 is TGCGCCAGCAGCTTGGGAGGGCCTCTCTTGGACAATGAGCAGTTCTTC.

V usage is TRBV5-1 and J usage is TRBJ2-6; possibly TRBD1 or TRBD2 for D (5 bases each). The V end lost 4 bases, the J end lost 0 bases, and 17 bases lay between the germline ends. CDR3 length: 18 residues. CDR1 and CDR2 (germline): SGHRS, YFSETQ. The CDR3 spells CASSTSPGTVSGANVLTF. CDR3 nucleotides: TGCGCCAGCAGCACCTCCCCCGGGACGGTCTCTGGGGCCAACGTCCTGACTTTC.

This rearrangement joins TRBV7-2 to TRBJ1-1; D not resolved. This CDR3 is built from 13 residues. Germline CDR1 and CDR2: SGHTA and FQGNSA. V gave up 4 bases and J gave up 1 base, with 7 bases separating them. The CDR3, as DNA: TGTGCCAGCAGCTCTGGACGGAACACTGAAGCTTTCTTT. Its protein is CASSSGRNTEAFF.

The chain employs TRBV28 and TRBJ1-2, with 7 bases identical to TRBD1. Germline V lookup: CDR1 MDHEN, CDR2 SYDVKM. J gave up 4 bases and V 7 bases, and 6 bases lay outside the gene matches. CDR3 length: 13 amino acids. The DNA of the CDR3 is TGTGCCAGCACCCTGTGGGACAGCTATGGCTACACCTTC. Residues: CASTLWDSYGYTF.

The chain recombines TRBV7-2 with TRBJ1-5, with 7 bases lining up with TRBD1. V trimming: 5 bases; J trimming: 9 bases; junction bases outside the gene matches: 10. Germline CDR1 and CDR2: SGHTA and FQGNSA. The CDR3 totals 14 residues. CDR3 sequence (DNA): TGTGCCAGCAGCGGGGACAGCCTACGAGGGCCCCAGCATTTT. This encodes CASSGDSLRGPQHF.

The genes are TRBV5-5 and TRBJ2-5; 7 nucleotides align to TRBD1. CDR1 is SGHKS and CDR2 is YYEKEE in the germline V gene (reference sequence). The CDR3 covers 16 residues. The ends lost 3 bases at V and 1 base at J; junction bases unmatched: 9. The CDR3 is CASSSMMSGGQETQYF. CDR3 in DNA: TGTGCCAGCAGCTCGATGATGTCAGGGGGCCAAGAGACCCAGTACTTC.

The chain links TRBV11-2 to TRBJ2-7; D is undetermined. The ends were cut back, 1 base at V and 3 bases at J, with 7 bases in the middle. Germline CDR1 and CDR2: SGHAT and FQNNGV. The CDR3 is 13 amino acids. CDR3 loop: CASSLAADYEQYF. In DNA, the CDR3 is TGTGCCAGCAGCTTAGCCGCGGACTACGAGCAGTACTTC. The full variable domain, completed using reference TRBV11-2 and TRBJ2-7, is EAGVAQSPRYKIIEKRQSVAFWCNPISGHATLYWYQQILGQGPKLLIQFQNNGVVDDSQLPKDRFSAERLKGVDSTLKIQPAKLEDSAVYLCASSLAADYEQYFGPGTRLTVT.

Written as DNA, the CDR3 is TGTGCCAGTAGTACACCGTACTTAGGGGGGACCACAGATACGCAGTATTTT. Translation gives CASSTPYLGGTTDTQYF. The V call is TRBV19, the J call TRBJ2-3; D might be TRBD1 or TRBD2, each matching 6 bases. V was clipped by 4 bases and J by 2 bases, with 19 bases between them. Germline-derived CDR1 and CDR2 are LNHDA and SQIVND (reference sequence). The CDR3 is 17 residues long.